This T cell receptor beta chain was captured by sequencing in a study of blood T cells in healthy people across ages. Sample-barcoded 5' priming and a J-beta primer mix drove a second PCR of about 6 to 12 cycles. TCRdb re-derived calls from the 5' RACE reads in MiXCR, one entry per CDR3 protein. The data show 800,000 or so distinct CDR3 sequences, about 45% seen once. The CDR3 is 13 residues long. V was clipped by 7 bases and J by 4 bases; unmatched bases: 9. Germline assignment: CDR1 SQVTM and CDR2 ANQGSEA. Those donating, healthy Caucasian individuals from Russia, were aged about 6 to 100. The clonotype comes from a man aged 80 or over in good health. V and J are TRBV29-1 and TRBJ2-5; 7 bases fit TRBD1. The sample taken for sequencing was blood. As DNA, the CDR3 is TGCAGCGGTGAGCGGACAGGTGGAGAGACCCAGTACTTC. Translating it yields CSGERTGGETQYF.